This TCR beta chain was identified in a study of blood T cells in healthy people across ages. A second PCR, run for about 6 to 11 cycles, used a sample-barcoded 5' primer plus a J-beta primer mix. TCRdb processed the 5' RACE reads anew with MiXCR; each CDR3 protein has one entry. Of some 640,000 distinct CDR3 sequences in the sample, 25% to 30% were seen once. Trimming cost V 6 bases and J 7 bases, with 18 bases left between them. The germline V gene has CDR1 DFQATT and CDR2 SNEGSKA (reference sequence). The CDR3 totals 13 residues. Study results and limitations: Per million T cells, the diversity of TCR beta decreased roughly linearly as age advanced.

Points on this clonotype: What it binds is unknown.

The chain has TRBV20-1 and TRBJ1-2; the D gene is possibly TRBD1 (6 bases). The sample consisted of blood. The sequence derives from a woman of 80 years or more in good health. The CDR3, as DNA: TGCAGTGCCCCTATAGGGGGGTGGGGTGGCTACACCTTC. Its protein product is CSAPIGGWGGYTF.